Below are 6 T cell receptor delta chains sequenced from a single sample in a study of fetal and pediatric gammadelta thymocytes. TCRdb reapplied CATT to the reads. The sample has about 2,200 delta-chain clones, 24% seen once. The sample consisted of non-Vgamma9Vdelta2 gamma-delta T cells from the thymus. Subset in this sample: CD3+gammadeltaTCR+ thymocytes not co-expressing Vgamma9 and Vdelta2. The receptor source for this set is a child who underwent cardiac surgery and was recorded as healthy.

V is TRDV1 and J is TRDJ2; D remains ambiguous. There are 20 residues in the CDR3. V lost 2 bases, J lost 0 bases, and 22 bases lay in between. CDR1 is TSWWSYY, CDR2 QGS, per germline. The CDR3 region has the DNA TGTGCTCTTGGGGAATGGTGGGAATCCCTTAGTGCGGCTTTGACAGCACAACTCTTCTTT. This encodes CALGEWWESLSAALTAQLFF.

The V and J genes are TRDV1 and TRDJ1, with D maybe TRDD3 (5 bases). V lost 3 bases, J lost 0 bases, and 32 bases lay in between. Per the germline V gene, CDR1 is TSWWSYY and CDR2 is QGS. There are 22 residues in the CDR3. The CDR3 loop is CALGDTQSSVLAYVIYTDKLIF. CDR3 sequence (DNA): TGTGCTCTTGGGGACACCCAGTCTTCAGTACTGGCTTATGTAATTTACACCGATAAACTCATCTTT.

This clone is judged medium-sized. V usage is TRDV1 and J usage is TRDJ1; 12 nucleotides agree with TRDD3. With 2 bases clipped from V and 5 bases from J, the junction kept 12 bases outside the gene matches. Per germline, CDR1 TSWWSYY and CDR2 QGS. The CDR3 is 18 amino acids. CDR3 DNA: TGTGCTCTTGGGGAATATAGTCTCCCCTGGGGGATACGTGATAAACTCATCTTT. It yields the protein CALGEYSLPWGIRDKLIF.

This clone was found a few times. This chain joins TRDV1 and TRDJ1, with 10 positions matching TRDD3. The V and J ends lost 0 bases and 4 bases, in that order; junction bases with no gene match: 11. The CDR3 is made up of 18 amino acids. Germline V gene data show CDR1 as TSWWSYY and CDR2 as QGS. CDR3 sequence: CALGELHRAGGYVDKLIF. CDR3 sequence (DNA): TGTGCTCTTGGGGAACTTCATCGGGCCGGGGGATACGTCGATAAACTCATCTTT.

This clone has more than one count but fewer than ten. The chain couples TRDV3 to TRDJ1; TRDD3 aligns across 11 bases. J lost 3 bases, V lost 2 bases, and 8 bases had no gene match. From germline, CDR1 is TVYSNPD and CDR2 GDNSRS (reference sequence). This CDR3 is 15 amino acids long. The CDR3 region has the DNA TGTGCCTTTTATGGGGGATACGATCGTGCCGATAAACTCATCTTT. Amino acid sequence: CAFYGGYDRADKLIF.

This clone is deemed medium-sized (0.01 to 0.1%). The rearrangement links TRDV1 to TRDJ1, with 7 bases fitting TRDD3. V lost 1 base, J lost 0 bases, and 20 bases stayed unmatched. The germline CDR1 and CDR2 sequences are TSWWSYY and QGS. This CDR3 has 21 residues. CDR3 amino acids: CALGEPSIMHWGRLYTDKLIF. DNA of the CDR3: TGTGCTCTTGGGGAACCTTCTATCATGCACTGGGGTCGTCTGTACACCGATAAACTCATCTTT.